A single T cell receptor beta chain is shown here with its context. Its antigen is currently unknown. This entry belongs to a study of a mutant IDH1 vaccine in newly diagnosed glioma. Study summary: Treated patients, 62.5% male and about 38% female, averaged around 40 years of age.

General study results and limits: Of the patients, 93.3% had vaccine-induced immune responses.

TCRdb's copy holds only in-frame clones and misses some; the assay was immunoSEQ multiplex PCR. There are tens of thousands of clones in the sample; less than 80% occur only once, and roughly an eighth lies in the top ten. Time point noted: week 35, safety follow-up. A single vaccine dose contained 300 ug of mutant IDH1 20-mer peptide, and topical imiquimod was used with it. Across weeks 1, 3, 5, 7, 11, 15, 19 and 23, patients received a vaccination each time, eight in all. The CDR3 covers 15 residues. V was shortened by 6 bases and J by 7 bases, with 19 bases between the two germline ends. Germline-derived CDR1 and CDR2 are SNHLY and FYNNEI.

The receptor was isolated from a man aged 40-55 years with glioma. Here the sequenced sample was PBMCs, taken from a glioma patient whose treatment included an IDH1 peptide vaccine. The rearrangement links TRBV2 to TRBJ2-1, with D unresolved. CDR3 bases: TGTGCCAGCAGCTCAATATACACCATCGAAAATGAGCAGTTCTTC. Encoded protein: CASSSIYTIENEQFF. The full variable domain, completed using reference TRBV2 and TRBJ2-1, is EPEVTQTPSHQVTQMGQEVILRCVPISNHLYFYWYRQILGQKVEFLVSFYNNEISEKSEIFDDQFSVERPDGSNFTLKIRSTKLEDSAMYFCASSSIYTIENEQFFGPGTRLTVL.